A selection of T cell receptor beta chains follows, all from one sample in a study of blood T cells in healthy people across ages. TCRdb re-called the 5' RACE reads with MiXCR, one entry per CDR3 protein. The sample has fewer than 800,000 distinct CDR3 sequences, more than 20% seen once. These same data were also listed under a study on T cells of mothers and their children.

The specimen sequenced was blood. Receptor source: a boy aged 10-17 years in good health. The CDR3 runs from the conserved cysteine through the conserved F or W. A D gene is named only where the DNA matches it firmly. Size values are once, few and many counts, or a class for expanded clones, and some rows have none.

d_gene: TRBD1; j_gene: TRBJ2-5; abundance: NA; v_gene: TRBV29-1; CDR3aa: CSADRDRGQRETQYF; CDR3nt: TGCAGCGCTGATCGGGACAGGGGGCAGCGGGAGACCCAGTACTTC
d_gene: TRBD2; j_gene: TRBJ2-5; abundance: NA; v_gene: TRBV28; CDR3aa: CASSIRTSGRETQYF; CDR3nt: TGTGCCAGCTCCATCAGGACTAGCGGGAGAGAGACCCAGTACTTC
d_gene: NA; j_gene: TRBJ2-1; abundance: few; v_gene: TRBV6-2/TRBV6-3; CDR3aa: CASSYTVHEQFF; CDR3nt: TGTGCCAGCAGTTACACCGTCCATGAGCAGTTCTTC
d_gene: NA; j_gene: TRBJ1-5; abundance: few; v_gene: TRBV7-8; CDR3aa: CASTRAGHPNQPQHF; CDR3nt: TGTGCCAGCACCCGGGCGGGACACCCCAATCAGCCCCAGCATTTT
d_gene: NA; j_gene: TRBJ1-2; abundance: NA; v_gene: TRBV7-9; CDR3aa: CASSPRAAEANYGYTF; CDR3nt: TGTGCCAGCAGCCCGCGGGCGGCGGAAGCTAACTATGGCTACACCTTC
d_gene: TRBD1; j_gene: TRBJ2-7; abundance: few; v_gene: TRBV2; CDR3aa: CASRVYRGTPYEQYF; CDR3nt: TGTGCCAGCAGAGTGTACAGGGGTACGCCCTACGAGCAGTACTTC
d_gene: NA; j_gene: TRBJ2-3; abundance: NA; v_gene: TRBV27; CDR3aa: CASSLQGGMADTQYF; CDR3nt: TGTGCCAGCAGTTTGCAGGGTGGGATGGCAGATACGCAGTATTTT
d_gene: NA; j_gene: TRBJ2-2; abundance: NA; v_gene: TRBV23-1; CDR3aa: CASSQPGDSENTGELFF; CDR3nt: TGCGCCAGCAGTCAACCGGGCGATAGCGAGAACACCGGGGAGCTGTTTTTT
d_gene: NA; j_gene: TRBJ1-1; abundance: few; v_gene: TRBV4-2; CDR3aa: CASSPRPGESHEAFF; CDR3nt: TGTGCCAGCAGCCCAAGGCCAGGGGAGAGCCATGAAGCTTTCTTT
d_gene: NA; j_gene: TRBJ1-4; abundance: once; v_gene: TRBV20-1; CDR3aa: CSPRGGPKEKLFF; CDR3nt: TGCAGTCCTCGGGGGGGACCGAAAGAAAAACTGTTTTTT
d_gene: NA; j_gene: TRBJ2-1; abundance: NA; v_gene: TRBV5-6; CDR3aa: CASSSVGRSYYNEQFF; CDR3nt: TGTGCCAGCAGCTCCGTGGGAAGATCCTACTACAATGAGCAGTTCTTC
d_gene: NA; j_gene: TRBJ1-1; abundance: few; v_gene: TRBV4-1; CDR3aa: CASSPLRTGEAFF; CDR3nt: TGCGCCAGCAGCCCTCTCCGAACCGGAGAAGCTTTCTTT
d_gene: TRBD2; j_gene: TRBJ2-1; abundance: NA; v_gene: TRBV2; CDR3aa: CAIPGLARFEQFF; CDR3nt: TGTGCCATACCGGGACTAGCGCGGTTTGAGCAGTTCTTC
d_gene: TRBD2; j_gene: TRBJ2-5; abundance: NA; v_gene: TRBV7-9; CDR3aa: CASKPSGPGETQYF; CDR3nt: TGTGCCAGCAAACCTAGCGGCCCAGGGGAGACCCAGTACTTC
d_gene: TRBD1; j_gene: TRBJ1-5; abundance: NA; v_gene: TRBV7-2; CDR3aa: CASSLDRGGSGPQHF; CDR3nt: TGTGCCAGCAGCTTAGACAGGGGCGGGTCGGGGCCCCAGCATTTT
d_gene: TRBD2; j_gene: TRBJ2-2; abundance: NA; v_gene: TRBV2; CDR3aa: CASSHPTSSTGELFF; CDR3nt: TGTGCCAGCAGCCACCCGACTAGCTCCACCGGGGAGCTGTTTTTT
d_gene: TRBD2; j_gene: TRBJ2-1; abundance: few; v_gene: TRBV7-2; CDR3aa: CASGGSTYNKQFF; CDR3nt: TGTGCCAGCGGCGGGAGTACTTACAATAAGCAGTTCTTC
d_gene: NA; j_gene: TRBJ2-3; abundance: few; v_gene: TRBV13; CDR3aa: CASSLVGRSGNREHEDTQYF; CDR3nt: TGTGCCAGCAGCTTAGTTGGTAGGAGTGGGAACAGGGAACATGAAGATACGCAGTATTTT
d_gene: TRBD1; j_gene: TRBJ2-7; abundance: few; v_gene: TRBV4-3; CDR3aa: CASSQATGGKYEQYF; CDR3nt: TGCGCCAGCAGCCAAGCGACAGGGGGCAAGTACGAGCAGTACTTC
d_gene: NA; j_gene: TRBJ1-1; abundance: few; v_gene: TRBV29-1; CDR3aa: CSVLHGLTEAFF; CDR3nt: TGCAGCGTCCTACATGGGTTGACTGAAGCTTTCTTT
d_gene: NA; j_gene: TRBJ2-5; abundance: NA; v_gene: TRBV9; CDR3aa: CASSPHLGLGETQYF; CDR3nt: TGTGCCAGCAGCCCCCATTTAGGGTTGGGAGAGACCCAGTACTTC
d_gene: TRBD1; j_gene: TRBJ1-4; abundance: NA; v_gene: TRBV9; CDR3aa: CASSRFSRPGQGDEKLFF; CDR3nt: TGTGCCAGCAGCCGATTTAGTAGACCGGGACAGGGAGATGAAAAACTGTTTTTT
d_gene: TRBD2; j_gene: TRBJ2-1; abundance: NA; v_gene: TRBV27; CDR3aa: CASSLGLAGAYEQFF; CDR3nt: TGTGCCAGCAGTTTAGGCCTAGCGGGAGCCTATGAGCAGTTCTTC
d_gene: TRBD2; j_gene: TRBJ2-4; abundance: NA; v_gene: TRBV5-1; CDR3aa: CASSSGLAGGPGMYF; CDR3nt: TGCGCCAGCAGCTCCGGACTAGCGGGAGGCCCAGGGATGTACTTC
d_gene: TRBD1; j_gene: TRBJ2-7; abundance: NA; v_gene: TRBV10-3; CDR3aa: CAISVPQTGSQDYEQYF; CDR3nt: TGTGCCATCAGTGTTCCCCAGACAGGGTCTCAAGACTACGAGCAGTACTTC
d_gene: NA; j_gene: TRBJ2-1; abundance: NA; v_gene: TRBV3-1; CDR3aa: CASSQPPVVEQFF; CDR3nt: TGTGCCAGCAGCCAACCGCCCGTGGTTGAGCAGTTCTTC
d_gene: NA; j_gene: TRBJ2-7; abundance: NA; v_gene: TRBV9; CDR3aa: CASSVEDWGDEQYF; CDR3nt: TGTGCCAGCAGCGTAGAGGACTGGGGCGACGAGCAGTACTTC
d_gene: NA; j_gene: TRBJ2-2; abundance: once; v_gene: TRBV19; CDR3aa: CASTQGWNTGELFF; CDR3nt: TGTGCCAGTACTCAGGGATGGAACACCGGGGAGCTGTTTTTT
d_gene: NA; j_gene: TRBJ2-7; abundance: NA; v_gene: TRBV13; CDR3aa: CASSPGLHPYEQYF; CDR3nt: TGTGCCAGCAGCCCGGGACTTCACCCCTACGAGCAGTACTTC
d_gene: NA; j_gene: TRBJ1-4; abundance: few; v_gene: TRBV25-1; CDR3aa: CASTYGNEKLFF; CDR3nt: TGTGCCAGCACGTATGGAAATGAAAAACTGTTTTTT
d_gene: NA; j_gene: TRBJ1-2; abundance: few; v_gene: TRBV18; CDR3aa: CASSPESISGYTF; CDR3nt: TGTGCCAGCTCACCGGAATCTATCTCTGGCTACACCTTC
d_gene: TRBD1; j_gene: TRBJ2-7; abundance: NA; v_gene: TRBV19; CDR3aa: CASSIGVRQGDEQYF; CDR3nt: TGTGCCAGTAGTATAGGTGTTCGGCAGGGGGACGAGCAGTACTTC
d_gene: NA; j_gene: TRBJ2-7; abundance: NA; v_gene: TRBV29-1; CDR3aa: CSVEDGRYEQYF; CDR3nt: TGCAGCGTTGAAGATGGGAGATACGAGCAGTACTTC
d_gene: TRBD2; j_gene: TRBJ2-1; abundance: NA; v_gene: TRBV9; CDR3aa: CASSVAGTSGGAIYNEQFF; CDR3nt: TGTGCCAGCAGCGTCGCCGGGACTAGCGGGGGGGCGATCTACAATGAGCAGTTCTTC
d_gene: NA; j_gene: TRBJ2-1; abundance: NA; v_gene: TRBV2; CDR3aa: CASTELGEQFF; CDR3nt: TGTGCCAGCACCGAACTAGGTGAGCAGTTCTTC
d_gene: NA; j_gene: TRBJ2-2; abundance: few; v_gene: TRBV4-1; CDR3aa: CASSQYYSRGTGELFF; CDR3nt: TGCGCCAGCAGCCAATACTACAGTCGAGGCACCGGGGAGCTGTTTTTT
d_gene: NA; j_gene: TRBJ1-2; abundance: NA; v_gene: TRBV29-1; CDR3aa: CSVEGPAGNYGYTF; CDR3nt: TGCAGCGTTGAGGGCCCGGCGGGGAACTATGGCTACACCTTC
d_gene: NA; j_gene: TRBJ2-4; abundance: NA; v_gene: TRBV29-1; CDR3aa: CSVDAGAKNIQYF; CDR3nt: TGCAGCGTTGATGCTGGGGCCAAAAACATTCAGTACTTC
d_gene: TRBD1; j_gene: TRBJ2-3; abundance: few; v_gene: TRBV20-1; CDR3aa: CTIRGPSLDTQYF; CDR3nt: TGCACCATAAGGGGGCCTAGTTTAGATACGCAGTATTTT
d_gene: NA; j_gene: TRBJ1-2; abundance: NA; v_gene: TRBV20-1; CDR3aa: CSARVSSGGYTF; CDR3nt: TGCAGTGCTAGAGTTTCTTCTGGGGGCTACACCTTC
d_gene: NA; j_gene: TRBJ1-3; abundance: NA; v_gene: TRBV6-5; CDR3aa: CASSYSLAGIENTIYF; CDR3nt: TGTGCCAGCAGTTACTCCTTAGCGGGGATAGAAAACACCATATATTTT
d_gene: TRBD2; j_gene: TRBJ2-1; abundance: few; v_gene: TRBV11-1; CDR3aa: CASSLGLAGGLGGEQFF; CDR3nt: TGTGCCAGCAGCTTAGGGCTAGCGGGGGGCCTCGGCGGTGAGCAGTTCTTC
d_gene: NA; j_gene: TRBJ2-3; abundance: NA; v_gene: TRBV9; CDR3aa: CASSVQELVTDTQYF; CDR3nt: TGTGCCAGCAGCGTACAGGAGTTAGTCACAGATACGCAGTATTTT
d_gene: NA; j_gene: TRBJ1-1; abundance: NA; v_gene: TRBV6-5; CDR3aa: CASSYTQVNTEAFF; CDR3nt: TGTGCCAGCAGTTACACCCAGGTGAACACTGAAGCTTTCTTT